These 3 T cell receptor beta chains share one sample of origin, sequenced in a study of T cell clonality in common variable immunodeficiency. Libraries were prepared by immunoSEQ multiplex PCR; TCRdb keeps only in-frame clonotypes and omits some of them. The sample contains roughly 43,000 clones, none of them singletons. The sequenced material came from peripheral blood mononuclear cells. The source is a person aged 18 to 75 in good health.

This clone was seen repeatedly, ten times or more. The CDR3 is cut off 3 residues early in the read; its end comes from the germline J gene. V usage is TRBV7-3 and J usage is TRBJ2-6; maybe TRBD1 (6 bases). This CDR3 is 15 amino acids long. The V end lost 5 bases, the J end lost 0 bases, and 8 bases lay between the germline ends. Germline V gives CDR1 SGHTA, CDR2 FQGTGA. The part of the CDR3 DNA that was read is TGTGCCAGCAGCAAGGACAGCTCTGGGGCCAACGTC. Residues: CASSKDSSGANV. The entire CDR3 reads CASSKDSSGANVLTF.

This clone was counted ten times or more. The read ends 3 residues shy of where the CDR3 ends; the end is completed using the germline J gene. The chain links TRBV5-6 to TRBJ2-1, with 7 nucleotides matching TRBD1. With V trimmed by 3 bases and J by 4 bases, 7 bases remained unmatched. Germline V gene data show CDR1 as SGHDT and CDR2 as YYEEEE. The CDR3 extends over 15 amino acids. The CDR3 sequence: CASSSTGQPYNEQFF. The DNA read from the CDR3 is TGTGCCAGCAGCTCGACGGGACAGCCTTACAATGAG.

This clone was recorded at least ten times. The sequenced fragment ends 3 residues before the CDR3 boundary, so the rest is inferred from the germline J gene. The rearrangement links TRBV19 to TRBJ1-1, with D perhaps TRBD1 (5 bases). This CDR3 comprises 12 residues. Looked up from germline, CDR1 is LNHDA and CDR2 is SQIVND (reference sequence). The DNA read from the CDR3 is TGTGCCAGTAGTATACCAGGGCTCCAA. It codes for CASSIPGLQ. From start to end, the CDR3 is CASSIPGLQAFF.